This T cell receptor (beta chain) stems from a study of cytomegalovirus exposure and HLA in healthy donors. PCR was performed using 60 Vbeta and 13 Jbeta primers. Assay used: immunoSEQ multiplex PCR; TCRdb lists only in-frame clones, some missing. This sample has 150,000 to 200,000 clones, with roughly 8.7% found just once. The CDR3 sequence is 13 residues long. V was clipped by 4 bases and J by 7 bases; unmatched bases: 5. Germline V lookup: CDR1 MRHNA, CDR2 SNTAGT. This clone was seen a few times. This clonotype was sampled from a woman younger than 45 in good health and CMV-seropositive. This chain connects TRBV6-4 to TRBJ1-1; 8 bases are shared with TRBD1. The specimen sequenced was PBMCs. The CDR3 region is CASSGGQGGEAFF. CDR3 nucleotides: TGTGCCAGCAGTGGAGGACAGGGAGGTGAAGCTTTCTTT.